The 13 T cell receptor beta chains below come from one sample, sequenced in a study of blood T cell repertoires in COVID-19. Assay: immunoSEQ multiplex PCR; the TCRdb copy retains only in-frame clones and omits some. This table holds approximately 310,000 clones, more than 75% found once. Material for sequencing was peripheral blood. These receptor sequences come from a woman aged 45 to 65 who had recovered from COVID-19.

The genes are TRBV4-2 and TRBJ2-4; 7 positions match TRBD2. The V segment lost 1 base and the J segment 0 bases; nucleotides outside the gene matches: 6. Looked up from germline, CDR1 is LGHNA and CDR2 is YNFKEQ. The CDR3 consists of 17 residues. The CDR3, as DNA: TGTGCCAGCAGCCAAGGGACTAGTCGGACAGCCAAAAACATTCAGTACTTC. It is translated as CASSQGTSRTAKNIQYF.

About this clone itself: The germline gene is not matched at one end of the junction; a read error may be the cause. CDR3: CASSYSIGGPSYGYTF. The CDR3 nucleotides read TGTGCCAGCAGCTACTCAATCGGGGGGCCAAGCTATGGCTACACCTTC. The chain is built from TRBV6-2 or TRBV6-3 and TRBJ1-2, with D possibly being TRBD1 (6 bases). CDR3 length: 16 residues. The germline V gene encodes CDR1 MNHEY and CDR2 SVGEGT.

The sample holds one count of this clone. This chain joins TRBV19 and TRBJ2-3; D is unresolved. V lost 2 bases and J lost 2, with 5 bases in between. Germline V lookup: CDR1 LNHDA, CDR2 SQIVND (reference sequence). This CDR3 has 13 amino acids. The CDR3 protein is CASSIPYTDTQYF. The CDR3 DNA reads TGTGCCAGTAGTATACCTTACACAGATACGCAGTATTTT.

The chain employs TRBV5-1 and TRBJ2-3; 9 bases fit TRBD2. Germline V gives CDR1 SGHRS, CDR2 YFSETQ. V dropped 1 base and J dropped 4; count of bases not matched to a gene: 7. The CDR3 loop spans 16 amino acids. The CDR3 sequence: CASSLYSGLAPDTQYF. The DNA of the CDR3 is TGCGCCAGCAGCTTGTATTCGGGACTAGCCCCAGATACGCAGTATTTT.

This chain joins TRBV11-3 and TRBJ2-2; unclear D gene. The V end lost 1 base, the J end lost 5 bases, and 5 bases lay between the germline ends. CDR3 length: 13 residues. Per the germline V gene, CDR1 is SGHNT and CDR2 is YENEEA. DNA of the CDR3: TGTGCCAGCAGCTTAGGCGGTACCGGGGAGCTGTTTTTT. Amino acid sequence: CASSLGGTGELFF.

V gene TRBV19 combines with J gene TRBJ1-1, with a tentative D call TRBD1 (5 bases). The CDR3 covers 8 residues. Trimming shortened V by 11 bases and J by 10 bases, and 8 bases separated the two germline ends. The germline V gene has CDR1 LNHDA and CDR2 SQIVND (reference sequence). CDR3 DNA sequence: TGTGCCTTCGGGGGAGCTTTCTTT. Translated, it gives CAFGGAFF. Full variable domain (rest looked up from reference TRBV19 and TRBJ1-1): DGGITQSPKYLFRKEGQNVTLSCEQNLNHDAMYWYRQDPGQGLRLIYYSQIVNDFQKGDIAEGYSVSREKKESFPLTVTSAQKNPTAFYLCAFGGAFFGQGTRLTVV.

The J gene is TRBJ1-1, the V gene TRBV6-6; TRBD1 matches at 7 bases. Per germline, CDR1 MNHNY and CDR2 SVGAGI (reference sequence). CDR3 length: 14 residues. Trimming cost V 6 bases and J 3 bases; bases outside gene matches: 7. The CDR3 sequence is CASSGTGEDTEAFF. DNA for the CDR3: TGTGCCAGCAGCGGCACAGGGGAGGACACTGAAGCTTTCTTT.

The chain recombines TRBV24-1 with TRBJ2-3, with 13 bases aligning to TRBD2. V was pared by 4 bases and J by 1 base, with 4 bases of the junction left unmatched. CDR1 and CDR2 (germline): KGHDR, SFDVKD. There are 17 residues in the CDR3. The CDR3 bases are TGTGCCACCAGTGACCCCGGGACTAGCGGGGGCACAGATACGCAGTATTTT. Amino acids: CATSDPGTSGGTDTQYF.

The chain has TRBV9 and TRBJ1-2; unclear D gene. This CDR3 has 12 residues. V dropped 4 bases and J dropped 4 bases, with 8 bases sitting between them. Germline V gene sequence: CDR1 SGDLS, CDR2 YYNGEE. CDR3 residues: CASSRRSYGYTF. As DNA, the CDR3 is TGTGCCAGCAGCCGGCGGAGCTATGGCTACACCTTC. Based on the CDR3 plus reference TRBV9 and TRBJ1-2, the full variable domain is DSGVTQTPKHLITATGQRVTLRCSPRSGDLSVYWYQQSLDQGLQFLIQYYNGEERAKGNILERFSAQQFPDLHSELNLSSLELGDSALYFCASSRRSYGYTFGSGTRLTVV.

V usage is TRBV9 and J usage is TRBJ2-3; D is perhaps TRBD1 (6 bases). Germline V gene lookup returns CDR1 SGDLS and CDR2 YYNGEE. This CDR3 is built from 16 residues. Between the trimmed V and J ends, which lost 0 bases and 2 bases, there was a span of 13 bases. The CDR3, as DNA: TGTGCCAGCAGCGTAGGAATACAGGGTTTCACAGATACGCAGTATTTT. Translating it yields CASSVGIQGFTDTQYF.

The chain carries TRBV9 and TRBJ2-3; 7 nucleotides align to TRBD2. V shed 1 base and J 4 bases; nucleotides not matched to a gene: 9. Germline lookup yields CDR1 SGDLS and CDR2 YYNGEE. CDR3 length: 16 residues. The CDR3 nucleotides read TGTGCCAGCAGCGTATTGGGGGAGGGCCAAGCAGATACGCAGTATTTT. Its translation: CASSVLGEGQADTQYF. Full variable domain (missing parts from reference TRBV9 and TRBJ2-3): DSGVTQTPKHLITATGQRVTLRCSPRSGDLSVYWYQQSLDQGLQFLIQYYNGEERAKGNILERFSAQQFPDLHSELNLSSLELGDSALYFCASSVLGEGQADTQYFGPGTRLTVL.

The chain joins TRBV24-1 to TRBJ2-5; D call uncertain. Germline-derived CDR1 and CDR2 are KGHDR and SFDVKD. V shed 3 bases and J shed 7 bases, with 11 bases lying between them. The CDR3 length is 13 residues. The DNA for the CDR3 is TGTGCCACCAGTGATGAGATGGGCAGGACCCAGTACTTC. Translation gives CATSDEMGRTQYF.

The chain has TRBV18 and TRBJ2-5; 8 bases agree with TRBD1. The CDR3 is 16 residues long. CDR1 is KGHSH and CDR2 is LQKENI in the germline V gene. The V segment lost 6 bases and the J segment 0 bases; nucleotides outside the gene matches: 9. For the CDR3, the DNA is TGTGCCAGCTCCCTCGACAGGGGACTCCACCAAGAGACCCAGTACTTC. This encodes CASSLDRGLHQETQYF.